The 10 T cell receptor beta chains given below trace back to one sample, sequenced in a study of T cell responses to AZD1222 COVID-19 vaccine. Sequencing was performed with immunoSEQ multiplex PCR; in TCRdb, only in-frame clones are kept and a portion is missing. The repertoire includes just over 65,000 clones, more than 75% of them detected once, and roughly 17% sits in the top ten. The sample was peripheral blood, taken on day 0 of AZD1222 vaccination. These TCRs come from an adult in good health.

The chain is built from TRBV30 and TRBJ1-6, with D hard to call. The V gene's germline CDR1 is GTSNPN and CDR2 SVGIG (reference sequence). This CDR3 has 13 residues. Trimming left V 3 bases short and J 7 bases short, with 10 bases between. In DNA, the CDR3 is TGTGCCTGGAGCGAGCACGGCAATTCACCCCTCCACTTT. It encodes CAWSEHGNSPLHF.

This clone was found once. J is TRBJ2-3 and V is TRBV7-9, with 7 bases aligning to TRBD1. The trim removed 1 base at V and 4 bases at J, leaving 8 bases unmatched. Germline V gene lookup returns CDR1 SEHNR and CDR2 FQNEAQ (reference sequence). This CDR3 has 16 residues. The CDR3 DNA is TGTGCCAGCAGCTTAGGGGTACAAACAGGGGCAGATACGCAGTATTTT. Translating gives CASSLGVQTGADTQYF.

The V call is TRBV7-2, the J call TRBJ2-7, with 8 bases that match TRBD1. V shed 3 bases and J 2 bases; nucleotides not matched to a gene: 3. Germline values: CDR1 SGHTA, CDR2 FQGNSA. CDR3 size: 14 residues. The CDR3 sequence: CASSLTGVTYEQYF. Written as DNA, the CDR3 is TGTGCCAGCAGCTTGACAGGGGTGACCTACGAGCAGTACTTC.

V gene TRBV28 combines with J gene TRBJ1-4, with D maybe TRBD1 (5 bases). Trimming shortened V by 5 bases and J by 7 bases, and 20 bases separated the two germline ends. This CDR3 has 16 amino acids. Germline CDR1 reads MDHEN; CDR2 reads SYDVKM. CDR3 in amino acids: CASSLPPGRRVEKLFF. The DNA for the CDR3 is TGTGCCAGCAGTCTCCCCCCGGGGCGGCGGGTTGAAAAACTGTTTTTT.

J is TRBJ1-5 and V is TRBV18, with D possibly matching TRBD1 (6 bases). Trimming shortened V by 6 bases and J by 2 bases, and 11 bases separated the two germline ends. CDR3 length: 14 residues. CDR1 KGHSH and CDR2 LQKENI come from the germline V gene. The chain's CDR3 is CASSTGVGNQPQHF. The CDR3 nucleotides read TGTGCCAGCTCGACAGGAGTAGGCAATCAGCCCCAGCATTTT.

The chain has TRBV7-2 and TRBJ1-4; 8 bases line up with TRBD1. With 5 bases clipped from V and 8 bases from J, the junction kept 7 bases outside the gene matches. Germline assignment: CDR1 SGHTA and CDR2 FQGNSA. This CDR3 region has 14 residues. The CDR3 nucleotides read TGTGCCAGCAGCCCGGGACAGGTTTTCGAAAAACTGTTTTTT. Translating it yields CASSPGQVFEKLFF.

The V gene is TRBV6-4, the J gene TRBJ2-7, with D possibly being TRBD1 or TRBD2 (5 bases each). CDR1 is MRHNA and CDR2 is SNTAGT in the germline V gene. There are 14 residues in the CDR3. V was clipped by 4 bases and J by 6 bases, with 16 bases between them. The DNA of the CDR3 is TGTGCCAGCAGTGCCAACTCGGCAGGGAGCGAGCAGTACTTC. This encodes CASSANSAGSEQYF.

The CDR3: CASSESRPSPLHF. The CDR3 bases are TGTGCCAGCAGTGAATCAAGGCCCTCACCCCTCCACTTT. The V gene is TRBV25-1, the J gene TRBJ1-6; D is unresolved. The CDR3 contains 13 residues. V lost 1 base and J 10 bases, leaving 8 bases between the germline ends. CDR1 and CDR2 (germline): MGHDK, SYGVNS.

The rearrangement joins TRBV6-5 to TRBJ2-1; D is perhaps TRBD2 (5 bases). Germline V gene sequence: CDR1 MNHEY, CDR2 SVGAGI. This CDR3 is built from 14 residues. Trimming removed 2 bases at V and 7 bases at J, with 12 bases between. The CDR3 region has the DNA TGTGCCAGCAGTTACGGACTGGAGGTAAATGAGCAGTTCTTC. Translated, it gives CASSYGLEVNEQFF.

The CDR3 spells CASSQGYTGVGYEQYF. The CDR3 bases are TGCGCCAGCAGCCAAGGCTACACGGGAGTTGGCTACGAGCAGTACTTC. The V call is TRBV4-1, the J call TRBJ2-7; perhaps TRBD2 as D (6 bases). The CDR3 extends over 16 amino acids. Trimming cost V 1 base and J 3 bases, with 16 bases left between them. Germline V gene data show CDR1 as MGHRA and CDR2 as YSYEKL.